These 32 T cell receptor beta chains were all obtained from the same sample, sequenced in a study of beta chain features in type 1 diabetes. The whole isolated RNA underwent reverse transcription, so sequencing captured expressed TCRB transcripts. Measured with immunoSEQ multiplex PCR; TCRdb has only the in-frame clones, and not every one. This sample carries about 250,000 clones, less than 15% of them seen once, and the ten largest clones take around 0.025%. Source material: naive CD4+ T cells from blood. The receptors were gathered from a woman between 35 and 50 years old in good health.

The rearrangement uses TRBV5-6 and TRBJ1-2; the match to TRBD1 covers 7 bases. Trimming at V came to 6 bases and at J to 5 bases, leaving 13 bases not matched to a gene. Looked up from germline, CDR1 is SGHDT and CDR2 is YYEEEE. The CDR3 runs to 15 residues. The CDR3, as DNA: TGTGCCAGCACCGGGAGAGGAGGGGGCGGGTATGGCTACACCTTC. It encodes CASTGRGGGGYGYTF.

The sample holds a few counts of this clone. This chain links TRBV27 with TRBJ1-1, with D perhaps matching TRBD1 (6 bases). The CDR3 extends over 14 amino acids. With 6 bases removed from V and 3 bases from J, the gap between germline ends came to 14 bases. CDR1 and CDR2 from the germline V gene are MNHEY and SMNVEV (reference sequence). CDR3: CASRPRQVHTEAFF. For the CDR3, the DNA is TGTGCCAGCAGGCCTAGACAGGTACACACTGAAGCTTTCTTT.

V usage is TRBV6-5 and J usage is TRBJ1-4; D is uncertain. Germline lookup yields CDR1 MNHEY and CDR2 SVGAGI. The CDR3 contains 13 residues. Trimming stripped 2 bases from V and 5 bases from J, with 6 bases between. This chain's CDR3 is CASSYLGNEKLFF. The DNA of the CDR3 is TGTGCCAGCAGTTACCTCGGGAATGAAAAACTGTTTTTT.

This clone was recorded a few times. V is TRBV5-6 and J is TRBJ1-5; 12 bases fit TRBD1. This CDR3 spans 16 amino acids. Germline CDR1 reads SGHDT; CDR2 reads YYEEEE. Germline trimming cut 5 bases from V and 2 bases from J; bases unmatched to any gene: 5. CDR3 amino acids: CASSRDRGQGNQPQHF. CDR3 nucleotide sequence: TGTGCCAGCAGTCGGGACAGGGGGCAGGGCAATCAGCCCCAGCATTTT.

This clone appeared a few times. This chain links TRBV5-1 with TRBJ2-7, with 7 nucleotides matching TRBD1. The germline V gene has CDR1 SGHRS and CDR2 YFSETQ. V dropped 2 bases and J dropped 2; count of bases not matched to a gene: 7. The CDR3 spans 15 residues. The CDR3 loop is CASSFRQGSPYEQYF. DNA of the CDR3: TGCGCCAGCAGCTTCAGACAGGGTTCCCCCTACGAGCAGTACTTC.

This clone was picked up a small number of times. The rearrangement joins TRBV5-4 to TRBJ2-1; D is unresolved. Germline CDR1 is SGHNT and CDR2 is YYREEE (reference sequence). The V end lost 4 bases, the J end lost 6 bases, and 11 bases lay between the germline ends. The CDR3 has 13 residues. The CDR3 sequence is CASSVRSGNEQFF. The CDR3 coding sequence is TGTGCCAGCAGCGTGAGATCGGGCAATGAGCAGTTCTTC.

This clone appeared a few times. The chain recombines TRBV19 with TRBJ1-2, with D possibly matching TRBD1 (6 bases). Germline V lookup: CDR1 LNHDA, CDR2 SQIVND (reference sequence). The CDR3 spans 13 residues. The germline V and J ends were trimmed by 7 bases and 4 bases, with 13 bases remaining between them. The CDR3 is CASKDSLGYGYTF. The CDR3 nucleotides are TGTGCCAGTAAGGACAGCCTGGGCTATGGCTACACCTTC.

This clone was observed a few times. The rearrangement joins TRBV7-8 to TRBJ2-1; TRBD1 is a possible D gene (5 bases). Trimming cost V 3 bases and J 2 bases, with 11 bases left between them. The CDR3 is 15 residues long. CDR1 and CDR2 from the germline V gene are SGHVS and FQNEAQ. CDR3 DNA: TGTGCCAGCAGCTTGTTCCAGGGAACCTACAATGAGCAGTTCTTC. This gives the protein CASSLFQGTYNEQFF.

The chain couples TRBV9 to TRBJ1-1; 7 bases line up with TRBD1. The CDR3 is 15 amino acids. The junction had 11 bases not matched to a gene; V was cut back by 5 bases and J by 4 bases. In germline, CDR1 is SGDLS, CDR2 YYNGEE. The chain's CDR3 is CASSASGTEGTEAFF. The CDR3 DNA follows: TGTGCCAGCAGTGCTTCCGGGACAGAGGGCACTGAAGCTTTCTTT.

The chain couples TRBV29-1 to TRBJ1-5; D is perhaps TRBD1 (6 bases). In germline, CDR1 is SQVTM, CDR2 ANQGSEA. Trimming removed 1 base at V and 6 bases at J, with 10 bases between. The CDR3 is 13 residues long. The CDR3 DNA is TGCAGCGTTGAAGTTCAAGGGGGTCAGCCCCAGCATTTT. It codes for CSVEVQGGQPQHF.

This clone has just a few counts. The DNA for the CDR3 is TGTGCCAGCAGCCGGGACAGGGGAGAGACCCAGTACTTC. Protein: CASSRDRGETQYF. The chain carries TRBV7-7 and TRBJ2-5; 10 bases line up with TRBD1. The CDR3 totals 13 residues. Germline V gives CDR1 SSHAT, CDR2 FNYEAQ (reference sequence). The trim removed 5 bases at V and 4 bases at J, leaving 1 base unmatched.

This clone came up a few times. The chain combines TRBV19 with TRBJ2-5, with 7 bases identical to TRBD1. The V segment lost 7 bases and the J segment 7 bases; nucleotides outside the gene matches: 9. The length of the CDR3 is 13 residues. CDR1 LNHDA and CDR2 SQIVND come from the germline V gene (reference sequence). The CDR3 sequence: CASNEDRTGTQYF. CDR3 nucleotide sequence: TGTGCCAGTAACGAGGACAGGACGGGGACCCAGTACTTC.

V is TRBV25-1 and J is TRBJ1-4; 8 positions match TRBD1. The CDR3 sequence is 14 residues long. With 5 bases clipped from V and 4 bases from J, the junction kept 3 bases outside the gene matches. Germline CDR1 and CDR2: MGHDK and SYGVNS. CDR3 nucleotides: TGTGCCAGCAGTACGGGACAGGATAATGAAAAACTGTTTTTT. Amino acid sequence: CASSTGQDNEKLFF.

This clone was counted a few times. The rearrangement links TRBV10-3 to TRBJ1-5, with a possible D match to TRBD1 (5 bases). The V gene lost 6 bases and the J gene lost 5 bases, with 8 bases spanning the gap. The V gene's germline CDR1 is ENHRY and CDR2 SYGVKD. This CDR3 region has 12 residues. CDR3 sequence: CAISDSYQPQHF. The CDR3 nucleotides are TGTGCCATCAGCGACAGTTATCAGCCCCAGCATTTT.

This clone was picked up a small number of times. The J gene is TRBJ2-7, the V gene TRBV11-2, with 9 bases lining up with TRBD2. CDR1 is SGHAT, CDR2 FQNNGV, per germline. The CDR3 is 14 amino acids. The J segment lost 4 bases and the V segment lost 8 bases, leaving 9 bases of the junction unmatched. The CDR3 spells CASGMAGGNYEQYF. Here the CDR3 DNA reads TGTGCCAGCGGGATGGCGGGGGGGAATTACGAGCAGTACTTC.

This clone has a handful of counts. The chain joins TRBV9 to TRBJ2-2, with 8 bases identical to TRBD1. CDR1 is SGDLS, CDR2 YYNGEE, per germline. CDR3 size: 15 residues. V lost 4 bases to trimming and J lost 3 bases; unmatched junction nucleotides: 5. The CDR3 loop is CASSPRQGYTGELFF. The CDR3 coding sequence is TGTGCCAGCAGCCCTCGACAGGGGTACACCGGGGAGCTGTTTTTT.

The rearrangement uses TRBV5-4 and TRBJ1-1; D is unresolved. Trimming took off 10 bases at V and 5 bases at J, with 21 bases between the two ends. The CDR3 sequence is 14 residues long. Germline CDR1 SGHNT, CDR2 YYREEE (reference sequence). The CDR3 coding sequence is TGTGCCTTTTCAGGCGCCGGAGGACGGACTGAAGCTTTCTTT. Translating it yields CAFSGAGGRTEAFF.

The gene calls are TRBV5-4 and TRBJ2-1; 7 bases are shared with TRBD1. Losses at the gene ends were 0 bases for V and 6 bases for J; bases not matched to a gene: 6. The CDR3 extends over 15 amino acids. CDR1 and CDR2 from the germline V gene are SGHNT and YYREEE (reference sequence). CDR3 amino acids: CASSLGGQSRNEQFF. The CDR3, as DNA: TGTGCCAGCAGCTTGGGGGGACAGTCTCGCAATGAGCAGTTCTTC.

J is TRBJ2-3 and V is TRBV5-4; the D gene is possibly TRBD2 (5 bases). This CDR3 is built from 13 residues. Deletions cut 4 bases from V and 6 bases from J, with 12 bases between. Germline V gives CDR1 SGHNT, CDR2 YYREEE (reference sequence). CDR3 residues: CASSGSLEDTQYF. CDR3 nucleotide sequence: TGTGCCAGCAGCGGTTCACTAGAGGATACGCAGTATTTT.

This chain links TRBV7-9 with TRBJ2-1, with TRBD2 matching 8 bases. Germline V gene data show CDR1 as SEHNR and CDR2 as FQNEAQ (reference sequence). The CDR3 is 16 residues long. Trimming cost V 0 bases and J 5 bases; bases outside gene matches: 6. CDR3 DNA: TGTGCCAGCAGCTTAGCAGGGACTAGGGTCCACAATGAGCAGTTCTTC. It is translated as CASSLAGTRVHNEQFF.

V and J are TRBV7-6 and TRBJ1-4; D not certain. The CDR3 covers 15 residues. Trimming shortened V by 2 bases and J by 0 bases, and 7 bases separated the two germline ends. Germline V gives CDR1 SGHVS, CDR2 FNYEAQ. CDR3 in amino acids: CASSLSPATNEKLFF. CDR3 sequence (DNA): TGTGCCAGCAGCTTATCCCCCGCAACTAATGAAAAACTGTTTTTT.

This chain connects TRBV9 to TRBJ2-7; 16 positions match TRBD2. V lost 0 bases, J lost 5 bases, and 5 bases stayed unmatched. This CDR3 contains 17 residues. CDR1 and CDR2 (germline): SGDLS, YYNGEE. CDR3 nucleotide sequence: TGTGCCAGCAGCGTAGACCCGGGACTAGCGGGGGGGAACGAGCAGTACTTC. This sequence encodes CASSVDPGLAGGNEQYF.

This clone was detected a few times. The chain employs TRBV6-4 and TRBJ2-3; TRBD2 agrees at 11 bases. The CDR3 is made up of 16 amino acids. Trimming took 4 bases from V and 3 from J; bases not matched to a gene: 6. Germline V gives CDR1 MRHNA, CDR2 SNTAGT. CDR3 in DNA: TGTGCCAGCAGTGGCCTTACTAGCGGGGGAACAGATACGCAGTATTTT. Residues: CASSGLTSGGTDTQYF.

This clone has just a few counts. J is TRBJ2-1 and V is TRBV4-2; 8 bases match TRBD2. With V trimmed by 5 bases and J by 0 bases, 3 bases remained unmatched. This CDR3 has 15 residues. The germline V gene encodes CDR1 LGHNA and CDR2 YNFKEQ. CDR3 loop: CASSAGTSSYNEQFF. The DNA for the CDR3 is TGTGCCAGCAGCGCCGGGACTAGCTCCTACAATGAGCAGTTCTTC.

The rearrangement links TRBV10-1 to TRBJ2-7, with TRBD1 matching 9 bases. Germline loops: CDR1 WNHNN, CDR2 SYGVQD (reference sequence). The CDR3 length is 12 residues. The junction had 2 bases not matched to a gene; V was cut back by 5 bases and J by 6 bases. The CDR3 protein is CASSLDRGEQYF. In nucleotides, the CDR3 is TGCGCCAGCAGTCTGGACAGGGGCGAGCAGTACTTC.

This clone was seen only a few times. The chain combines TRBV7-9 with TRBJ2-1; 7 bases are shared with TRBD1. The germline V gene encodes CDR1 SEHNR and CDR2 FQNEAQ (reference sequence). Trimming removed 1 base from V and 6 bases from J; junction bases left unmatched: 6. The CDR3 extends over 15 amino acids. The CDR3 is CASSLVGTATNEQFF. CDR3 DNA sequence: TGTGCCAGCAGCTTAGTCGGGACAGCTACCAATGAGCAGTTCTTC.

There are a few counts of this clone. The chain recombines TRBV19 with TRBJ1-5; TRBD1 agrees at 12 bases. The germline gives CDR1 LNHDA, CDR2 SQIVND (reference sequence). V lost 6 bases, J lost 9 bases, and 9 bases stayed unmatched. CDR3 length equals 15 residues. For the CDR3, the DNA is TGTGCCAGTAGCGGGACAGGGGGCACCCAATCGCCCCAGCATTTT. Translation gives CASSGTGGTQSPQHF.

This clone showed up many times. The gene calls are TRBV29-1 and TRBJ2-7, with D maybe TRBD1 (5 bases). Germline assignment: CDR1 SQVTM and CDR2 ANQGSEA. This CDR3 is 13 amino acids long. V lost 4 bases and J lost 2, with 12 bases in between. CDR3 DNA: TGCAGCGTTGGAGTCGGACAACCCTACGAGCAGTACTTC. It specifies CSVGVGQPYEQYF.

The chain couples TRBV6-5 to TRBJ2-5, with 11 bases that match TRBD1. Germline CDR1 reads MNHEY; CDR2 reads SVGAGI. With V trimmed by 5 bases and J by 5 bases, 4 bases remained unmatched. This CDR3 is built from 14 residues. In DNA, the CDR3 is TGTGCCAGCAGTGGACAGGGGGCCGGGGAGACCCAGTACTTC. Its translation is CASSGQGAGETQYF.

The chain carries TRBV6-5 and TRBJ2-7; 9 bases are a match to TRBD1. V trimming: 8 bases; J trimming: 3 bases; junction bases outside the gene matches: 5. This CDR3 comprises 13 residues. The germline V gene encodes CDR1 MNHEY and CDR2 SVGAGI. The CDR3 sequence: CASAVTGGYEQYF. CDR3 bases: TGTGCCAGCGCCGTGACAGGGGGCTACGAGCAGTACTTC.

This clone was found a few times. The CDR3 region is CASSSGTGFGEQYF. The DNA for the CDR3 is TGTGCCAGCAGCTCCGGGACAGGGTTTGGGGAGCAGTACTTC. This rearrangement joins TRBV5-4 to TRBJ2-7; 9 bases align to TRBD1. J gave up 7 bases and V 3 bases, and 8 bases lay outside the gene matches. The CDR3 loop spans 14 amino acids. In germline, CDR1 is SGHNT, CDR2 YYREEE (reference sequence).

This clone was seen more than once but under ten times. The chain employs TRBV7-9 and TRBJ1-2, with D possibly matching TRBD1 (5 bases). Deletions cut 1 base from V and 4 bases from J, with 13 bases between. CDR1 SEHNR and CDR2 FQNEAQ come from the germline V gene (reference sequence). The CDR3 extends over 15 amino acids. In DNA, the CDR3 is TGTGCCAGCAGCTTAGACTTTACACAGGCCTATGGCTACACCTTC. Its protein product is CASSLDFTQAYGYTF.